What follows are 23 T cell receptor beta chains derived from one specimen sequenced in a study of blood T cell repertoires in COVID-19. Method: immunoSEQ multiplex PCR; TCRdb's copy keeps in-frame clones and lacks some. Here the sample spans roughly 75,000 clones, about 86% being singletons. The specimen sequenced was peripheral blood. The receptor source for this set is a man aged 80 or over in a cohort sampled during active COVID-19.

The chain employs TRBV19 and TRBJ2-2; 8 nucleotides line up with TRBD2. The CDR3 contains 17 residues. CDR1 LNHDA and CDR2 SQIVND come from the germline V gene (reference sequence). Trimming cost V 7 bases and J 6 bases; bases outside gene matches: 16. The CDR3 region is CASTIPRLAGKPGELFF. In DNA form, the CDR3 reads TGTGCCAGTACCATTCCCCGTTTAGCGGGGAAACCCGGGGAGCTGTTTTTT.

The chain has TRBV9 and TRBJ2-7, with 10 bases identical to TRBD1. The CDR3 has 16 residues. Germline-derived CDR1 and CDR2 are SGDLS and YYNGEE. V lost 6 bases, J lost 3 bases, and 12 bases stayed unmatched. The CDR3 nucleotides are TGTGCCAGCACCATCAGCGGGACAGGGGAGTTCTACGAGCAGTACGTC. Its protein product is CASTISGTGEFYEQYV.

This chain connects TRBV18 to TRBJ2-1; D possibly corresponds to TRBD2 (6 bases). CDR1 and CDR2 from the germline V gene are KGHSH and LQKENI. The CDR3 spans 16 residues. The V gene lost 0 bases and the J gene lost 3 bases, with 12 bases spanning the gap. The CDR3 is CASSPPGRGLYNEQFF. The CDR3 coding sequence is TGTGCCAGCTCACCACCCGGGCGGGGACTCTACAATGAGCAGTTCTTC.

V is TRBV6-1 and J is TRBJ2-1, with TRBD2 matching over 9 bases. CDR3 length equals 14 residues. V lost 3 bases to trimming and J lost 5 bases; unmatched junction nucleotides: 2. Germline CDR1 is MNHNS and CDR2 is SASEGT. The CDR3 region is CASSEAGGDNEQFF. The CDR3, as DNA: TGTGCCAGCAGTGAGGCGGGGGGGGACAATGAGCAGTTCTTC.

The gene calls are TRBV6-1 and TRBJ1-2, with D maybe TRBD1 (5 bases). In germline, CDR1 is MNHNS, CDR2 SASEGT. V dropped 0 bases and J dropped 4 bases, with 12 bases sitting between them. The CDR3 consists of 15 residues. CDR3 nucleotides: TGTGCCAGCAGTGAAGCGGCGGGGCTGGTCTATGGCTACACCTTC. Protein: CASSEAAGLVYGYTF.

Only a few counts were recorded for this clone. The rearrangement uses TRBV5-5 and TRBJ2-7; D is possibly TRBD1 (6 bases). Germline CDR1 is SGHKS and CDR2 is YYEKEE (reference sequence). V shed 0 bases and J shed 2 bases, with 12 bases lying between them. The CDR3 is 15 amino acids. CDR3 loop: CASSLAGQTTYEQYF. CDR3 coding DNA: TGTGCCAGCAGCTTGGCTGGACAGACAACCTACGAGCAGTACTTC.

V and J are TRBV27 and TRBJ1-3; perhaps TRBD1 as D (6 bases). Germline V gene sequence: CDR1 MNHEY, CDR2 SMNVEV (reference sequence). Trimming took off 3 bases at V and 4 bases at J, with 10 bases between the two ends. The length of the CDR3 is 14 residues. The CDR3 DNA sequence: TGTGCCAGCAGTTTGGGGGGGCTGGGAAACACCATATATTTT. Translating gives CASSLGGLGNTIYF.

This clone was seen once. The gene calls are TRBV21-1 and TRBJ2-7; TRBD2 was called by the table and not checked on the DNA. TRBV21-1 is given as a pseudogene. The CDR3 contains 15 residues. The DNA of the CDR3 is TGTGCCAGCAGCAGTAAACTAGCGGCCCTCTACGAGCAGTACGTC. Its protein is CASSSKLAALYEQYV.

The chain is built from TRBV19 and TRBJ1-1; the D gene is possibly TRBD1 (6 bases). This CDR3 contains 13 residues. V was clipped by 9 bases and J by 6 bases, with 17 bases between them. The germline gives CDR1 LNHDA, CDR2 SQIVND (reference sequence). In nucleotides, the CDR3 is TGTGCCAGCTCACAGGGTTCGCTCTCTGAAGCTTTCTTT. Encoded protein: CASSQGSLSEAFF.

The rearrangement links TRBV28 to TRBJ1-2; D possibly corresponds to TRBD1 (6 bases). Germline V gives CDR1 MDHEN, CDR2 SYDVKM. CDR3 length: 15 residues. The germline V and J ends were trimmed by 8 bases and 4 bases, with 20 bases remaining between them. CDR3 amino acids: CASSMGGGAGYGYTF. The CDR3 DNA sequence: TGTGCCAGCTCCATGGGGGGGGGCGCGGGCTATGGCTACACCTTC.

This chain links TRBV7-8 with TRBJ2-7; possibly TRBD2 for D (7 bases). From germline, CDR1 is SGHVS and CDR2 FQNEAQ. V was pared by 5 bases and J by 6 bases, with 20 bases between. This CDR3 comprises 15 residues. The CDR3 spells CASSRGGGLLGEQYF. The CDR3, as DNA: TGTGCCAGCAGCCGAGGGGGGGGATTATTAGGCGAGCAGTACTTC.

The J gene is TRBJ2-5, the V gene TRBV7-2; no firm D call. V was shortened by 5 bases and J by 4 bases, with 14 bases between the two germline ends. The length of the CDR3 is 14 residues. From germline, CDR1 is SGHTA and CDR2 FQGNSA. DNA of the CDR3: TGTGCCAGCAGCCAAAATAAACCGGGAGAGACCCAGTACTTC. Residues: CASSQNKPGETQYF.

The count of this clone is one. V usage is TRBV9 and J usage is TRBJ2-3, with a possible D match to TRBD2 (6 bases). This CDR3 is built from 14 residues. Germline-derived CDR1 and CDR2 are SGDLS and YYNGEE. The V end lost 4 bases, the J end lost 4 bases, and 13 bases lay between the germline ends. CDR3 sequence: CASSPQTSPDTQYF. CDR3 nucleotide sequence: TGTGCCAGCAGCCCTCAGACTAGTCCAGATACGCAGTATTTT.

This clone was picked up one time. The rearrangement uses TRBV29-1 and TRBJ2-1; a weak D match, TRBD1 (5 bases). The V gene lost 6 bases and the J gene lost 6 bases, with 15 bases spanning the gap. The CDR3 contains 13 residues. Germline V CDR1 and CDR2: SQVTM, ANQGSEA. In nucleotides, the CDR3 is TGCAGCGTGGACCGGCAGGGCTTCAATGAGCAGTTCTTC. It codes for CSVDRQGFNEQFF.

There are many counts of this clone. The chain is built from TRBV5-8 and TRBJ1-2; TRBD1 is a possible D gene (5 bases). This CDR3 is built from 15 residues. Trimming stripped 3 bases from V and 4 bases from J, with 16 bases between. Germline CDR1 SGHTS, CDR2 YDEGEE. The CDR3 sequence: CASSSRVAGVYGYTF. CDR3 coding DNA: TGTGCCAGCAGCTCAAGGGTGGCGGGGGTCTATGGCTACACCTTC.

CDR3 in DNA: TGTGCCAGCAGCTTGTGGGGGCGGTTTTTGAACACTGAAGCTTTCTTT. Translation: CASSLWGRFLNTEAFF. This chain links TRBV5-6 with TRBJ1-1, with D maybe TRBD1 (6 bases). V lost 1 base and J lost 0, with 13 bases in between. Germline V CDR1 and CDR2: SGHDT, YYEEEE. This CDR3 contains 16 residues.

This sequence joins TRBV7-2 and TRBJ1-5; D perhaps matches TRBD1 (6 bases). This CDR3 has 13 amino acids. Trimming left V 5 bases short and J 1 base short, with 6 bases between. The V gene's germline CDR1 is SGHTA and CDR2 FQGNSA. The CDR3 loop reads CASSGQSNQPQHF. Here the CDR3 DNA reads TGTGCCAGCAGCGGACAGAGCAATCAGCCCCAGCATTTT.

This clone was recorded once. V gene TRBV10-3 combines with J gene TRBJ2-1, with 10 positions matching TRBD2. J was trimmed by 7 bases and V by 6 bases; bases with no gene match: 9. Germline V gene sequence: CDR1 ENHRY, CDR2 SYGVKD. The CDR3 has 15 residues. The CDR3 spells CAISEAGGILNEQFF. The CDR3, as DNA: TGTGCCATCAGCGAAGCGGGGGGGATCTTAAATGAGCAGTTCTTC.

The V gene is TRBV10-2, the J gene TRBJ2-1; no firm D call. V lost 4 bases to trimming and J lost 0 bases, with 7 bases between them. The V gene's germline CDR1 is WSHSY and CDR2 SAAADI. The CDR3 extends over 14 amino acids. The CDR3 is CASSVRVSYNEQFF. The CDR3 bases are TGCGCCAGCAGTGTGAGAGTCTCCTACAATGAGCAGTTCTTC.

V is TRBV4-3 and J is TRBJ2-1; D possibly corresponds to TRBD1 (7 bases). V was trimmed by 2 bases and J by 6 bases, leaving 11 bases between them. Per germline, CDR1 LGHNA and CDR2 YSLEER. The CDR3 is 14 residues long. CDR3 sequence reads: CASSQTRGVNEQFF. In DNA, the CDR3 is TGCGCCAGCAGCCAAACCAGGGGGGTCAATGAGCAGTTCTTC.

The rearrangement joins TRBV18 to TRBJ1-4; the match to TRBD1 covers 9 bases. After removal of 4 bases from V and 2 bases from J, the junction contained 2 bases not matched to a gene. The V gene's germline CDR1 is KGHSH and CDR2 LQKENI. The CDR3 is made up of 15 amino acids. For the CDR3, the DNA is TGTGCCAGCTCACAACAGGGGGCGACTAATGAAAAACTGTTTTTT. It translates to CASSQQGATNEKLFF.

The chain couples TRBV19 to TRBJ2-2; tentatively, D is TRBD1 (6 bases). The CDR3 covers 17 residues. V lost 5 bases to trimming and J lost 1 base, with 17 bases between them. Germline V CDR1 and CDR2: LNHDA, SQIVND (reference sequence). CDR3 protein: CASSSPGQVMNTGELFF. The CDR3 coding sequence is TGTGCCAGTAGTTCGCCGGGACAAGTTATGAACACCGGGGAGCTGTTTTTT.

CDR3 in amino acids: CASSRLGQGISSGANVLTF. The CDR3, as DNA: TGTGCCAGCAGCCGATTGGGACAGGGGATATCCTCTGGGGCCAACGTCCTGACTTTC. The chain combines TRBV3-1 (or the pseudogene TRBV3-2) with TRBJ2-6; 10 bases line up with TRBD1. Trimming took 4 bases from V and 0 from J; bases not matched to a gene: 9. Germline V gives CDR1 LGHDT, CDR2 YNNKEL (reference sequence). CDR3 length equals 19 residues.